The 25 T cell receptor beta chains reported below all come from one sample, sequenced in a study of blood T cell repertoires in COVID-19. Clones were sequenced by immunoSEQ multiplex PCR, and TCRdb holds only the in-frame ones, with some missing. The table records a few hundred thousand clones, 85% of them present only once. The source material was peripheral blood. These TCRs come from a young woman with acute or convalescent COVID-19.

V usage is TRBV12-3 or TRBV12-4 and J usage is TRBJ1-1; TRBD1 matches 7 bases. The CDR3 totals 13 residues. The ends lost 2 bases at V and 6 bases at J; junction bases unmatched: 3. CDR3 sequence (DNA): TGTGCCAGCAGTTTACTAGGGGGCGCTGAAGCTTTCTTT. Protein: CASSLLGGAEAFF.

This clone has more than one count but fewer than ten. The chain joins TRBV30 to TRBJ1-6, with 7 positions matching TRBD1. This CDR3 has 14 amino acids. Germline V gene sequence: CDR1 GTSNPN, CDR2 SVGIG (reference sequence). Unmatched junction bases numbered 7, after V lost 4 bases and J lost 7 bases. CDR3 in amino acids: CAWKPGQSNSPLHF. For the CDR3, the DNA is TGTGCCTGGAAACCGGGACAGAGCAATTCACCCCTCCACTTT.

The chain combines TRBV4-1 with TRBJ1-1; 8 bases fit TRBD1. After removal of 0 bases from V and 4 bases from J, the junction contained 10 bases not matched to a gene. This CDR3 region has 17 residues. Per germline, CDR1 MGHRA and CDR2 YSYEKL. CDR3 protein: CASSQDPWTGTTTEAFF. CDR3 sequence (DNA): TGCGCCAGCAGCCAAGATCCTTGGACAGGGACGACCACTGAAGCTTTCTTT.

The chain has TRBV19 and TRBJ1-2; D call uncertain. The CDR3 sequence is 14 residues long. V dropped 1 base and J dropped 4 bases, with 10 bases sitting between them. CDR1 is LNHDA, CDR2 SQIVND, per germline (reference sequence). The CDR3 nucleotides read TGTGCCAGTAGTATAGGACGGGGTGGCTATGGCTACACCTTC. The encoded protein is CASSIGRGGYGYTF.

The rearrangement links TRBV19 to TRBJ1-2; TRBD1 agrees at 9 bases. V trimming: 4 bases; J trimming: 1 base; junction bases outside the gene matches: 10. The CDR3 totals 17 residues. Germline V CDR1 and CDR2: LNHDA, SQIVND (reference sequence). The CDR3 is CASSTGGRDRDNYGYTF. For the CDR3, the DNA is TGTGCCAGTAGTACAGGTGGCCGGGACAGGGATAACTATGGCTACACCTTC.

This chain links TRBV3-1 (or the pseudogene TRBV3-2) with TRBJ2-7, with a tentative D call TRBD1 (5 bases). The CDR3 runs 13 residues. Germline CDR1 is LGHDT and CDR2 is YNNKEL (reference sequence). The ends were cut back, 6 bases at V and 2 bases at J, with 11 bases in the middle. The CDR3 nucleotides are TGTGCCAGCAGTCCAGGGATCCCCTACGAGCAGTACTTC. As protein: CASSPGIPYEQYF.

The genes are TRBV28 and TRBJ1-1, with D unclear. Germline values: CDR1 MDHEN, CDR2 SYDVKM. The V end was cut by 1 base, the J end by 1 base, with 10 bases between. The length of the CDR3 is 15 residues. DNA for the CDR3: TGTGCCAGCAGTTTATTTTTGGGAGCGAACACTGAAGCTTTCTTT. It specifies CASSLFLGANTEAFF.

The V gene is TRBV28, the J gene TRBJ1-6, with a tentative D call TRBD1 (5 bases). V lost 7 bases and J 6 bases, leaving 16 bases between the germline ends. Germline V lookup: CDR1 MDHEN, CDR2 SYDVKM. The CDR3 length is 15 residues. The CDR3 nucleotides read TGTGCCAGCACGTGGGGCCCCCAATCTAATTCACCCCTCCACTTT. As protein: CASTWGPQSNSPLHF. The variable domain in full, with the rest retrieved from reference TRBV28 and TRBJ1-6, is DVKVTQSSRYLVKRTGEKVFLECVQDMDHENMFWYRQDPGLGLRLIYFSYDVKMKEKGDIPEGYSVSREKKERFSLILESASTNQTSMYLCASTWGPQSNSPLHFGNGTRLTVT.

The rearrangement uses TRBV7-2 and TRBJ1-2, with no clear D. The CDR3 runs 13 residues. CDR1 and CDR2 from the germline V gene are SGHTA and FQGNSA. Trimming stripped 4 bases from V and 5 bases from J, with 11 bases between. CDR3 nucleotide sequence: TGTGCCAGCAGCTCATACAGAAGTTATGGCTACACCTTC. Its protein product is CASSSYRSYGYTF.

This sequence joins TRBV9 and TRBJ1-6, with TRBD1 as a possible D gene (5 bases). The CDR3 length is 14 residues. CDR1 SGDLS and CDR2 YYNGEE come from the germline V gene. Trimming stripped 7 bases from V and 7 bases from J, with 15 bases between. The CDR3 nucleotides read TGTGCCAGCCAGCGGGACCCGGTGAATTCACCCCTCCACTTT. Amino acid sequence: CASQRDPVNSPLHF.

This chain joins TRBV30 and TRBJ1-6; D is unresolved. CDR3 size: 13 residues. Trimming took 3 bases from V and 5 from J, leaving 8 bases between them. Germline V gene data show CDR1 as GTSNPN and CDR2 as SVGIG (reference sequence). The CDR3 loop reads CAWRGGNNSPLHF. CDR3 nucleotide sequence: TGTGCCTGGAGAGGAGGGAATAATTCACCCCTCCACTTT.

The chain uses TRBV2 and TRBJ1-1; TRBD1 might be the D (5 bases). This CDR3 contains 14 residues. Germline V CDR1 and CDR2: SNHLY, FYNNEI. Deletions cut 7 bases from V and 0 bases from J, with 12 bases between. As DNA, the CDR3 is TGTGCCAGCACCGCCCGGGGGATGAACACTGAAGCTTTCTTT. Its protein is CASTARGMNTEAFF. The full variable domain, its missing parts supplied by reference TRBV2 and TRBJ1-1, is EPEVTQTPSHQVTQMGQEVILRCVPISNHLYFYWYRQILGQKVEFLVSFYNNEISEKSEIFDDQFSVERPDGSNFTLKIRSTKLEDSAMYFCASTARGMNTEAFFGQGTRLTVV.

The chain combines TRBV5-1 with TRBJ1-1, with no clear D. Germline V gives CDR1 SGHRS, CDR2 YFSETQ. Trimming stripped 5 bases from V and 1 base from J, with 9 bases between. This CDR3 spans 13 amino acids. The CDR3 nucleotides read TGCGCCAGCAGGGTACAGTCGAACACTGAAGCTTTCTTT. Amino acids: CASRVQSNTEAFF.

CDR3 protein: CASRWVEGTEAFF. CDR3 DNA sequence: TGTGCCAGCAGGTGGGTTGAGGGCACTGAAGCTTTCTTT. The rearrangement links TRBV14 to TRBJ1-1; D unclear. This CDR3 is built from 13 residues. The V gene's germline CDR1 is SGHDN and CDR2 FVKESK. With 6 bases removed from V and 4 bases from J, the gap between germline ends came to 12 bases. Full variable domain (missing parts from reference TRBV14 and TRBJ1-1): EAGVTQFPSHSVIEKGQTVTLRCDPISGHDNLYWYRRVMGKEIKFLLHFVKESKQDESGMPNNRFLAERTGGTYSTLKVQPAELEDSGVYFCASRWVEGTEAFFGQGTRLTVV.

This clone was counted a single time. The J gene is TRBJ1-4, the V gene TRBV5-1; 7 bases map to TRBD1. CDR3 length: 15 residues. V dropped 2 bases and J dropped 6; count of bases not matched to a gene: 7. Germline lookup yields CDR1 SGHRS and CDR2 YFSETQ. The CDR3 here is CASSLGDSTYEKLFF. The CDR3, as DNA: TGCGCCAGCAGCTTAGGGGACAGTACGTATGAAAAACTGTTTTTT.

The chain carries TRBV3-1 (or the pseudogene TRBV3-2) and TRBJ1-4, with a possible D match to TRBD1 (5 bases). Germline V gives CDR1 LGHDT, CDR2 YNNKEL (reference sequence). This CDR3 comprises 15 residues. V lost 4 bases and J lost 4, with 13 bases in between. CDR3: CASSRYQGGNEKLFF. In DNA form, the CDR3 reads TGTGCCAGCAGCCGGTATCAGGGAGGTAATGAAAAACTGTTTTTT.

The chain has TRBV2 and TRBJ1-2, with no clear D. Trimming stripped 3 bases from V and 3 bases from J, with 8 bases between. CDR1 and CDR2 from the germline V gene are SNHLY and FYNNEI. The CDR3 loop spans 13 amino acids. The CDR3 DNA sequence: TGTGCCAGCAGTGATAACAGATACTATGGCTACACCTTC. This gives the protein CASSDNRYYGYTF.

This clone was detected only a few times. The V and J genes are TRBV5-8 and TRBJ1-2, with TRBD1 matching over 9 bases. V gave up 7 bases and J gave up 4 bases; unmatched junction bases: 5. This CDR3 is built from 13 residues. Germline V gene sequence: CDR1 SGHTS, CDR2 YDEGEE. The chain's CDR3 is CASGDRGAYGYTF. The CDR3 coding sequence is TGTGCCAGCGGAGACAGGGGGGCCTATGGCTACACCTTC.

The V and J genes are TRBV28 and TRBJ1-2; no clear D gene. V was shortened by 2 bases and J by 3 bases, with 13 bases between the two germline ends. The CDR3 is made up of 15 amino acids. In germline, CDR1 is MDHEN, CDR2 SYDVKM. CDR3 nucleotides: TGTGCCAGCAGTTTAATAAATCGGGAGCACTATGGCTACACCTTC. This sequence encodes CASSLINREHYGYTF.

The chain has TRBV6-4 and TRBJ2-7; TRBD1 aligns across 9 bases. This CDR3 contains 16 residues. CDR1 is MRHNA, CDR2 SNTAGT, per germline. V lost 2 bases and J lost 2; bases outside the gene matches: 7. CDR3 nucleotides: TGTGCCAGCAGTGACGCCCGGGACAGGGAACCCTACGAGCAGTACTTC. Protein: CASSDARDREPYEQYF.

J is TRBJ2-7 and V is TRBV19; 12 bases agree with TRBD1. The CDR3 extends over 15 amino acids. CDR1 is LNHDA, CDR2 SQIVND, per germline (reference sequence). Unmatched junction bases numbered 5, after V lost 2 bases and J lost 6 bases. The CDR3 DNA is TGTGCCAGTAGTATAACCGGGACAGGGGGCGCCGAGCAGTACTTC. Residues: CASSITGTGGAEQYF.

This CDR3 reads CASSPNRGRTPQGTEAFF. As DNA, the CDR3 is TGTGCCAGCAGCCCGAACAGGGGTCGTACTCCGCAAGGCACTGAAGCTTTCTTT. The chain couples TRBV7-9 to TRBJ1-1; the match to TRBD1 covers 7 bases. Looked up from germline, CDR1 is SEHNR and CDR2 is FQNEAQ (reference sequence). The CDR3 has 18 amino acids. The V and J ends lost 5 bases and 4 bases, in that order; junction bases with no gene match: 19.

The CDR3 DNA is TGCGCCAGCAGCTTCCAGGGAAACAATTGGGATGGCTACACCTTC. Its translation: CASSFQGNNWDGYTF. This chain joins TRBV5-1 and TRBJ1-2; D might be TRBD1 (5 bases). CDR3 length: 15 residues. CDR1 and CDR2 from the germline V gene are SGHRS and YFSETQ. V lost 2 bases and J 6 bases, leaving 17 bases between the germline ends.

The chain combines TRBV7-3 with TRBJ1-2; TRBD1 aligns across 10 bases. Germline loops: CDR1 SGHTA, CDR2 FQGTGA. The CDR3 spans 17 residues. V lost 5 bases, J lost 2 bases, and 11 bases stayed unmatched. This CDR3 is CASSPGQGVPSNYGYTF. Written as DNA, the CDR3 is TGTGCCAGCAGCCCCGGACAGGGGGTCCCCTCGAACTATGGCTACACCTTC.

The chain combines TRBV2 with TRBJ1-4; D remains ambiguous. CDR1 is SNHLY, CDR2 FYNNEI, per germline. This CDR3 contains 15 residues. Trimming left V 2 bases short and J 7 bases short, with 14 bases between. The CDR3 bases are TGTGCCAGCAGTGAATGGGGAGTTGGTGGTGAAAAACTGTTTTTT. Its translation is CASSEWGVGGEKLFF. Using reference TRBV2 and TRBJ1-4 for the parts outside the CDR3, the full variable domain is EPEVTQTPSHQVTQMGQEVILRCVPISNHLYFYWYRQILGQKVEFLVSFYNNEISEKSEIFDDQFSVERPDGSNFTLKIRSTKLEDSAMYFCASSEWGVGGEKLFFGSGTQLSVL.